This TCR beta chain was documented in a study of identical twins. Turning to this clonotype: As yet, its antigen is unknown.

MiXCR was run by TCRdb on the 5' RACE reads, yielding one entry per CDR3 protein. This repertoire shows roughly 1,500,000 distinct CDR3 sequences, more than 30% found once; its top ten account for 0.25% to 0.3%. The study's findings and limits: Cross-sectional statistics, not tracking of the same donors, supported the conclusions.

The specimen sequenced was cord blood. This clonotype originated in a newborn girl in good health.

In DNA, the CDR3 is TGTGCCAGCAGCCACCAGACAGGGCCGAACACTGAAGCTTTCTTT. Protein sequence: CASSHQTGPNTEAFF. V and J are TRBV6-6 and TRBJ1-1; 7 bases fit TRBD1. V shed 6 bases and J 1 base; nucleotides not matched to a gene: 8. Germline values: CDR1 MNHNY, CDR2 SVGAGI (reference sequence). This CDR3 has 15 residues.